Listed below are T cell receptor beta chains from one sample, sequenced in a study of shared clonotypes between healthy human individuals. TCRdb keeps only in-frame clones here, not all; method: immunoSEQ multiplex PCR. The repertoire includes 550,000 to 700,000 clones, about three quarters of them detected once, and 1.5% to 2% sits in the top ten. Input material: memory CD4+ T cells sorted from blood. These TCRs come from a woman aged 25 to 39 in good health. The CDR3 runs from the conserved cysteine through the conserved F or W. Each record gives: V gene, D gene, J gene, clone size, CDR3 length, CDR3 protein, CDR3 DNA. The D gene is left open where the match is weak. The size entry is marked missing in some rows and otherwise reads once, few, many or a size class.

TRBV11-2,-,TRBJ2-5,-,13,CASSSGPQETQYF,TGTGCCAGCAGCTCAGGTCCCCAAGAGACCCAGTACTTC
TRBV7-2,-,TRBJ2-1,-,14,CASSSIRGYSEQFF,TGTGCCAGCAGTTCAATTCGGGGGTACAGTGAGCAGTTCTTC
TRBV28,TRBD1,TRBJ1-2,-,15,CASSSPSWTGHGYTF,TGTGCCAGCAGTTCTCCTTCTTGGACAGGGCATGGCTACACCTTC
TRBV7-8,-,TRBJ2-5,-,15,CASSSDLGGAETQYF,TGTGCCAGCAGCTCAGACCTAGGGGGGGCGGAGACCCAGTACTTC
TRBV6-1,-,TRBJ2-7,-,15,CASSEVWKSSYEQYF,TGTGCCAGCAGTGAAGTCTGGAAGAGCTCCTACGAGCAGTACTTC
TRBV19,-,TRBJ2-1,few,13,CASSLQGVGEQFF,TGTGCCAGTAGCCTACAGGGTGTGGGTGAGCAGTTCTTC
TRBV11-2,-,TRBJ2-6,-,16,CASSLDGSSGANVLTF,TGTGCCAGCAGCTTAGACGGGAGCTCTGGGGCCAACGTCCTGACTTTC
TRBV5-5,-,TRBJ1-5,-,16,CASSLVPGSSNQPQHF,TGTGCCAGCAGCTTGGTCCCAGGGTCGAGCAATCAGCCCCAGCATTTT
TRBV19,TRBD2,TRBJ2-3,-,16,CARGPKREGVTDTQYF,TGTGCCAGGGGCCCAAAGCGGGAGGGAGTCACAGATACGCAGTATTTT
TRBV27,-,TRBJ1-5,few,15,CASSLKAPGNQPQHF,TGTGCCAGCAGTTTAAAGGCGCCGGGCAATCAGCCCCAGCATTTT
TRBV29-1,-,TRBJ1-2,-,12,CSVEDAGWGYTF,TGCAGCGTTGAAGACGCGGGTTGGGGCTACACCTTC
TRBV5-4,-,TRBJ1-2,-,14,CASSSRGREDGYTF,TGTGCCAGCAGCTCCCGGGGGAGGGAAGACGGCTACACCTTC
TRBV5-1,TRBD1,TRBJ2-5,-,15,CASSLTGETLETQYF,TGCGCCAGCAGCTTGACAGGGGAAACACTGGAGACCCAGTACTTC
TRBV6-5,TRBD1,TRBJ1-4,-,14,CASAGNRGREKLFF,TGTGCCAGCGCCGGGAACAGGGGGCGTGAAAAACTGTTTTTT
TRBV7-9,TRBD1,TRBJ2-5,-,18,CASSSGQGHIWGKETQYF,TGTGCCAGCAGCTCGGGACAGGGGCATATTTGGGGGAAAGAGACCCAGTACTTC
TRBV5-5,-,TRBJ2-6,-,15,CASSLRGSGANVLTF,TGTGCCAGCAGCTTGAGGGGTTCTGGGGCCAACGTCCTGACTTTC
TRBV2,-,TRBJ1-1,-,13,CASSELGDTEAFF,TGTGCCAGCAGTGAATTGGGGGACACTGAAGCTTTCTTT
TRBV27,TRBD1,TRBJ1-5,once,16,CASSLVGQGMSQPQHF,TGTGCCAGCAGTTTAGTTGGACAGGGAATGAGTCAGCCCCAGCATTTT
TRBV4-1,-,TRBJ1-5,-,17,CASSQGGKGARNQPQHF,TGCGCCAGCAGCCAAGGGGGTAAAGGGGCCCGCAATCAGCCCCAGCATTTT
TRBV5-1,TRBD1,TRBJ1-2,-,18,CASSLAPGQGPTNYGYTF,TGCGCCAGCAGCTTGGCCCCGGGACAGGGGCCGACTAACTATGGCTACACCTTC
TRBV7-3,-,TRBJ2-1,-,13,CASSQNTGTKQFF,TGTGCCAGCAGCCAGAACACAGGGACTAAGCAGTTCTTC
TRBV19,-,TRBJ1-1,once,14,CASSYWAGDTEAFF,TGTGCCAGTAGTTACTGGGCTGGGGACACTGAAGCTTTCTTT
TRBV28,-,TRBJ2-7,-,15,CASRKRAGAYYEQYF,TGTGCCAGCAGAAAGAGGGCAGGGGCCTACTACGAGCAGTACTTC
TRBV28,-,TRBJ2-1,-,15,CASRPTGSYYNEQFF,TGTGCCAGCAGACCCACAGGGAGTTACTACAATGAGCAGTTCTTC
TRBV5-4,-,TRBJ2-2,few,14,CASSLNTSPGELFF,TGTGCCAGCAGCTTAAACACTAGCCCCGGGGAGCTGTTTTTT
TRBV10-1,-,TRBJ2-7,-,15,CASSASSSLAYEQYF,TGCGCCAGCAGTGCTTCTAGCTCCCTCGCTTACGAGCAGTACTTC
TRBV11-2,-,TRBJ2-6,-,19,CASSLMGAGSPFGANVLTF,TGTGCCAGCAGCTTAATGGGGGCAGGGTCTCCCTTTGGGGCCAACGTCCTGACTTTC
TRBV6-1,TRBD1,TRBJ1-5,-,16,CASSGGTGNSNQPQHF,TGTGCCAGCAGTGGAGGGACAGGCAATAGCAATCAGCCCCAGCATTTT
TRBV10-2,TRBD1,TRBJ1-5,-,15,CASSQQGLGNQPQHF,TGCGCCAGCAGTCAACAGGGGCTTGGCAATCAGCCCCAGCATTTT
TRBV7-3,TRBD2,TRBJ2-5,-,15,CASSPGRGLAGPQYF,TGTGCCAGCAGCCCGGGACGGGGACTAGCCGGCCCCCAGTACTTC